The TCR beta chain described here comes from a study of T-cell reconstitution after alpha-beta-depleted transplantation in children. Study-wide results and caveats: As was reported, about two months after transplant, alpha-beta T cells came from several hundred expanded graft clones. TCRbeta diversity was high at day 60 in some patients (a result of surviving recipient T cells and thymic progenitors). Newly produced T cells mostly accounted for T-cell counts and diversity one year post-transplant.

The ends lost 5 bases at V and 1 base at J; junction bases unmatched: 10. The CDR3 contains 17 residues. CDR1 is MDHEN, CDR2 SYDVKM, per germline. A library of TCRbeta sequences, prepared with unique molecular identifiers, was generated. MiXCR, applied by TCRdb to the PCR reads, yields one record per CDR3 protein. The sample carries 450,000 to 550,000 distinct CDR3 sequences, about an eighth recorded once. This clonotype was recorded at least ten times. What it binds is not known. Sequencing used PBMCs, mostly from graft donor cells, obtained 180 days after TCRalphabeta/CD19-depleted stem cell transplant. This clonotype was sampled from a female patient aged 2-10 years who had a stem cell transplant for aplastic anemia, so the T cells may come from the graft donor. This chain joins TRBV28 and TRBJ2-4, with 8 bases fitting TRBD1. CDR3 sequence: CASSPTGGGGAKNIQYF. The CDR3 DNA follows: TGTGCCAGCAGTCCTACAGGGGGTGGGGGTGCCAAAAACATTCAGTACTTC.